The entry that follows covers one T cell receptor beta chain sequence. A template switching step added UMIs, each with a 6-nucleotide sample barcode. TCRdb re-called the 5' RACE reads and gives one entry per CDR3 protein, without DNA. This table holds approximately 330,000 distinct CDR3 sequences. The CDR3 sequence is 18 residues long. The germline V gene has CDR1 MGHRA and CDR2 YSYEKL. These data are taken from a study of monozygotic twins with inflammatory bowel disease. Sample: blood. This sequence joins TRBV4-1 and TRBJ2-1; as DNA is missing, the TRBD2 call by TCRdb cannot be tested. The TCR was taken from a human donor with ulcerative colitis or Crohn's disease, or a healthy co-twin of an affected twin (not recorded which). The CDR3 here is CASSQGLAGLLSYNEQFF.